This TCR beta chain was documented in a study of Tregs in tolerant kidney transplant recipients. Mixed chimerism was transient after nonmyeloablative marrow transplants from related graft donors. Thawed PBMCs were FACS-sorted into unstimulated CD4+CD25+CD127- regulatory T cells, CD4+CD25- non-regulatory cells, CD4 and CD8 cells. Turning to this clone: Antigen specificity is unknown.

Generated by immunoSEQ multiplex PCR, the TCRdb table keeps only in-frame clones and is missing some. The repertoire includes 81,000 or so clones, 91% of them detected once, and 1.5% to 2% sits in the top ten. The CDR3 sequence is 17 residues long. Study outcomes and limitations: Few patients were studied, so findings need validation in larger groups.

The V gene is TRBV21-1, the J gene TRBJ1-5; TRBD1 is taken as the D call from the table, unchecked against the DNA. TRBV21-1 is listed as a pseudogene. Sequenced material: CD4+ T cells from blood (PBMCs), taken 24 months after the transplant. The TCR was taken from a human patient who received a combined kidney and bone marrow transplant. Some T cells may possibly be graft donor cells. CDR3 amino acids: CASSKGGPGVGNQPQHF. For the CDR3, the DNA is TGTGCCAGCAGCAAAGGGGGGCCAGGGGTGGGGAATCAGCCCCAGCATTTT.